The rows below give T cell receptor beta chains drawn from one sample of a study of cytomegalovirus exposure and HLA in healthy donors. Profiled with immunoSEQ multiplex PCR; TCRdb holds only in-frame clones, not every one. The table records 200,000 to 250,000 clones, roughly 80% of them present only once. Sample: PBMCs. All receptors come from a male donor in good health and CMV-seronegative. CDR3s include the opening cysteine and the closing phenylalanine or tryptophan. Each record gives: J gene, D gene, V gene, clone size, CDR3 protein, CDR3 DNA. The D gene is left open where the match is weak. Clone size is shown for a subset of rows, as once, few, many or a class of expanded clone.

j_gene: TRBJ2-7; d_gene: -; v_gene: TRBV18; abundance: many; CDR3aa: CASSPTRNYEQYF; CDR3nt: TGTGCCAGCTCACCCACAAGAAACTACGAGCAGTACTTC
j_gene: TRBJ2-7; d_gene: TRBD2; v_gene: TRBV5-4; abundance: -; CDR3aa: CASSPGAGGYEQYF; CDR3nt: TGTGCCAGCAGCCCTGGGGCGGGGGGCTACGAGCAGTACTTC
j_gene: TRBJ2-3; d_gene: TRBD1; v_gene: TRBV29-1; abundance: -; CDR3aa: CSGGVTGATDTQYF; CDR3nt: TGCAGCGGGGGGGTGACAGGGGCCACAGATACGCAGTATTTT
j_gene: TRBJ1-2; d_gene: TRBD1; v_gene: TRBV7-9; abundance: -; CDR3aa: CASSLGTGDGYTF; CDR3nt: TGTGCCAGCAGCTTAGGGACAGGGGATGGCTACACCTTC
j_gene: TRBJ2-7; d_gene: TRBD1; v_gene: TRBV10-1; abundance: -; CDR3aa: CARPAGTGSYEQYF; CDR3nt: TGCGCCAGGCCGGCTGGGACAGGGTCCTACGAGCAGTACTTC
j_gene: TRBJ1-1; d_gene: -; v_gene: TRBV11-1; abundance: -; CDR3aa: CASRQSGVTNTEAFF; CDR3nt: TGTGCCTCACGCCAATCGGGGGTTACTAACACTGAAGCTTTCTTT
j_gene: TRBJ1-1; d_gene: -; v_gene: TRBV7-3; abundance: -; CDR3aa: CASSLVPGAEAFF; CDR3nt: TGTGCCAGCAGCTTAGTCCCGGGGGCTGAAGCTTTCTTT
j_gene: TRBJ2-2; d_gene: -; v_gene: TRBV4-2; abundance: -; CDR3aa: CASRGGRANTGELFF; CDR3nt: TGTGCCAGCAGGGGGGGACGGGCGAACACCGGGGAGCTGTTTTTT
j_gene: TRBJ1-2; d_gene: -; v_gene: TRBV19; abundance: -; CDR3aa: CASRRTAYGYTF; CDR3nt: TGTGCCAGTAGACGGACAGCCTATGGCTACACCTTC
j_gene: TRBJ2-3; d_gene: TRBD2; v_gene: TRBV6-1; abundance: -; CDR3aa: CASSTSVITDTQYF; CDR3nt: TGTGCCAGCAGCACTAGCGTCATCACAGATACGCAGTATTTT
j_gene: TRBJ2-7; d_gene: -; v_gene: TRBV15; abundance: -; CDR3aa: CATSVGSVYEQYF; CDR3nt: TGTGCCACCAGCGTGGGCTCGGTCTACGAGCAGTACTTC
j_gene: TRBJ1-5; d_gene: -; v_gene: TRBV7-8; abundance: -; CDR3aa: CASSQAFAGQPQHF; CDR3nt: TGTGCCAGCAGCCAGGCCTTTGCTGGTCAGCCCCAGCATTTT
j_gene: TRBJ2-3; d_gene: -; v_gene: TRBV6-5; abundance: -; CDR3aa: CASSYSRGSTDTQYF; CDR3nt: TGTGCCAGCAGTTACTCGAGAGGGAGCACAGATACGCAGTATTTT
j_gene: TRBJ2-3; d_gene: -; v_gene: TRBV7-2; abundance: -; CDR3aa: CASSSPFYRTGTDTQYF; CDR3nt: TGTGCCAGCAGCTCCCCCTTTTACAGGACAGGCACAGATACGCAGTATTTT
j_gene: TRBJ1-5; d_gene: -; v_gene: TRBV7-6; abundance: -; CDR3aa: CASSLGGGWNQPQHF; CDR3nt: TGTGCCAGCAGCTTAGGGGGGGGCTGGAATCAGCCCCAGCATTTT
j_gene: TRBJ2-5; d_gene: TRBD1; v_gene: TRBV9; abundance: -; CDR3aa: CASSVVTPGGAETQYF; CDR3nt: TGTGCCAGCAGCGTAGTAACCCCAGGGGGCGCGGAGACCCAGTACTTC
j_gene: TRBJ1-1; d_gene: -; v_gene: TRBV6-5; abundance: -; CDR3aa: CASSSPGAGGAFF; CDR3nt: TGTGCCAGCAGCTCCCCAGGGGCGGGAGGAGCTTTCTTT
j_gene: TRBJ1-2; d_gene: TRBD1; v_gene: TRBV6-1; abundance: once; CDR3aa: CASSEEGQGGIYGYTF; CDR3nt: TGCGCCAGCAGTGAAGAAGGACAGGGGGGCATCTATGGCTACACCTTC
j_gene: TRBJ2-3; d_gene: -; v_gene: TRBV15; abundance: -; CDR3aa: CATSAGHSTDTQYF; CDR3nt: TGTGCCACCAGCGCAGGACATAGCACAGATACGCAGTATTTT
j_gene: TRBJ2-1; d_gene: -; v_gene: TRBV7-9; abundance: -; CDR3aa: CASSSIADNEQFF; CDR3nt: TGTGCCAGCAGCTCCATAGCGGACAATGAGCAGTTCTTC
j_gene: TRBJ2-3; d_gene: TRBD2; v_gene: TRBV5-8; abundance: -; CDR3aa: CASSLDVAGADTQYF; CDR3nt: TGTGCCAGCAGCTTGGATGTAGCGGGAGCAGATACGCAGTATTTT
j_gene: TRBJ1-1; d_gene: -; v_gene: TRBV6-6; abundance: few; CDR3aa: CASTLSTEAFF; CDR3nt: TGTGCCAGCACTTTGAGCACTGAAGCTTTCTTT
j_gene: TRBJ2-7; d_gene: -; v_gene: TRBV9; abundance: -; CDR3aa: CASSPGTRAEQYF; CDR3nt: TGTGCCAGCTCCCCGGGGACTCGGGCCGAGCAGTACTTC
j_gene: TRBJ2-3; d_gene: -; v_gene: TRBV28; abundance: -; CDR3aa: CASSLWGRSTDTQYF; CDR3nt: TGTGCCAGCAGTTTGTGGGGGAGGTCCACAGATACGCAGTATTTT
j_gene: TRBJ2-1; d_gene: -; v_gene: TRBV29-1; abundance: -; CDR3aa: CSVPTFEISSRDLSSYNEQFF; CDR3nt: TGCAGCGTCCCCACCTTTGAAATCTCGAGCCGGGACTTAAGCTCCTACAATGAGCAGTTCTTC
j_gene: TRBJ1-3; d_gene: -; v_gene: TRBV11-2; abundance: -; CDR3aa: CASSSIVGRTRSGNTIYF; CDR3nt: TGCGCCAGCAGCTCCATTGTAGGACGGACTCGCTCTGGAAACACCATATATTTT
j_gene: TRBJ2-1; d_gene: TRBD2; v_gene: TRBV2; abundance: -; CDR3aa: CASGLAGESVEQFF; CDR3nt: TGTGCCAGTGGACTAGCGGGAGAATCGGTTGAGCAGTTCTTC
j_gene: TRBJ2-7; d_gene: -; v_gene: TRBV4-1; abundance: -; CDR3aa: CASSRILTGNEQYF; CDR3nt: TGCGCCAGCAGCCGCATACTCACAGGGAACGAGCAGTACTTC